Presented here are 25 T cell receptor beta chains from one specimen sequenced in a study of T cells in tuberculosis listed by TCRdb under 2018. Receptors were amplified or captured by the immunoSEQ multiplex PCR assay. Held by TCRdb, this immuneACCESS table contains in-frame sequences only and omits some clones. Under half of the omission traces to an unresolved V gene where checked; the cause of the rest is unknown. The sample table holds 80,000 to 90,000 clones, of which roughly 91% were seen once. 1.9% of the sample rests with the top ten. PBMC were thawed, rested overnight, stained with GMM-loaded CD1B tetramer, a Live/Dead dye and anti-CD3, and then sorted on a FACS Aria II. C32 glucose monomycolate purified from Rhodococcus equi was loaded onto CD1B tetramers. The sequencing sample was made of CD1b-GMM tetramer-negative cells sorted from PBMCs. This sample's cell subset or site label indicates: T cells not binding CD1B-GMM tetramer, sorted from same donor. The receptors originated from an adult woman with latent tuberculosis.

V usage is TRBV27 and J usage is TRBJ2-3, with 7 bases fitting TRBD1. The CDR3 covers 15 residues. The V gene end was trimmed by 2 bases and the J gene end by 1 base; junction bases not matched to a gene: 3. Germline V gene lookup returns CDR1 MNHEY and CDR2 SMNVEV (reference sequence). Here the CDR3 reads CASSLKGARTDTQYF. The CDR3 coding sequence is TGTGCCAGCAGTTTAAAGGGGGCCCGCACAGATACGCAGTATTTT.

CDR3 sequence reads: CATYPAPGSYEQYF. CDR3 coding DNA: TGCGCCACCTACCCAGCCCCAGGGTCCTACGAGCAGTACTTC. The genes are TRBV5-1 and TRBJ2-7; a possible D gene is TRBD1 (5 bases). Germline-derived CDR1 and CDR2 are SGHRS and YFSETQ. The CDR3 spans 14 residues. Trimming removed 9 bases at V and 1 base at J, with 17 bases between.

The rearrangement joins TRBV28 to TRBJ1-5, with 9 bases aligning to TRBD1. The CDR3 sequence is 15 residues long. Germline CDR1 and CDR2: MDHEN and SYDVKM. With V trimmed by 5 bases and J by 4 bases, 6 bases remained unmatched. The CDR3 loop reads CASSASGTGNQPQHF. CDR3 nucleotide sequence: TGTGCCAGCAGTGCCTCTGGGACAGGGAATCAGCCCCAGCATTTT.

The chain uses TRBV27 and TRBJ2-7; 8 positions match TRBD1. V shed 6 bases, J shed 2 bases, and the junction held 12 bases outside the gene matches. Germline-derived CDR1 and CDR2 are MNHEY and SMNVEV (reference sequence). The CDR3 extends over 16 amino acids. The CDR3 nucleotides read TGTGCCAGCAGGTATCCGAACCGGGACAGGACCTACGAGCAGTACTTC. This gives the protein CASRYPNRDRTYEQYF.

The chain couples TRBV28 to TRBJ1-1; D not certain. The CDR3 runs 13 residues. V shed 6 bases and J shed 0 bases, with 8 bases lying between them. Per germline, CDR1 MDHEN and CDR2 SYDVKM. The CDR3 DNA follows: TGTGCCAGCAGCTCAACAATGAACACTGAAGCTTTCTTT. Its translation: CASSSTMNTEAFF.

The chain carries TRBV5-4 and TRBJ2-1, with D possibly being TRBD1 (6 bases). The length of the CDR3 is 15 residues. The V end lost 4 bases, the J end lost 8 bases, and 19 bases lay between the germline ends. Germline-derived CDR1 and CDR2 are SGHNT and YYREEE (reference sequence). CDR3 sequence reads: CASSPGQHPSDEQFF. The CDR3 coding sequence is TGTGCCAGCAGCCCGGGACAACATCCCAGCGATGAGCAGTTCTTC.

The chain employs TRBV27 and TRBJ2-7; D remains ambiguous. Trimming removed 3 bases from V and 12 bases from J, with 12 bases in between. This CDR3 region has 11 residues. Per the germline V gene, CDR1 is MNHEY and CDR2 is SMNVEV (reference sequence). CDR3: CASSLGEQWYV. Written as DNA, the CDR3 is TGTGCCAGCAGTTTGGGCGAGCAGTGGTACGTC.

V gene TRBV5-5 combines with J gene TRBJ2-3, with TRBD2 matching over 12 bases. CDR1 is SGHKS, CDR2 YYEKEE, per germline (reference sequence). The junction had 7 bases not matched to a gene; V was cut back by 2 bases and J by 0 bases. The CDR3 has 18 amino acids. CDR3 sequence (DNA): TGTGCCAGCAGCTTTGGCCTAGCGGGGGGGCCTAGCACAGATACGCAGTATTTT. Amino acid sequence: CASSFGLAGGPSTDTQYF. The full variable domain, its missing parts supplied by reference TRBV5-5 and TRBJ2-3, is DAGVTQSPTHLIKTRGQQVTLRCSPISGHKSVSWYQQVLGQGPQFIFQYYEKEERGRGNFPDRFSARQFPNYSSELNVNALLLGDSALYLCASSFGLAGGPSTDTQYFGPGTRLTVL.

V gene TRBV7-8 combines with J gene TRBJ1-2; tentative D call: TRBD1 (5 bases). The CDR3 spans 15 residues. Germline V lookup: CDR1 SGHVS, CDR2 FQNEAQ. The V end lost 5 bases, the J end lost 7 bases, and 20 bases lay between the germline ends. This CDR3 is CASSPQGVVVRGYTF. The CDR3, as DNA: TGTGCCAGCAGCCCCCAGGGTGTAGTGGTACGTGGCTACACCTTC. The complete variable domain, with remaining parts taken from reference TRBV7-8 and TRBJ1-2, reads GAGVSQSPRYKVAKRGQDVALRCDPISGHVSLFWYQQALGQGPEFLTYFQNEAQLDKSGLPSDRFFAERPEGSVSTLKIQRTQQEDSAVYLCASSPQGVVVRGYTFGSGTRLTVV.

This chain uses TRBV6-1 with TRBJ1-2, with D possibly being TRBD1 (5 bases). Germline V gene data show CDR1 as MNHNS and CDR2 as SASEGT. This CDR3 is 15 amino acids long. Between the trimmed V and J ends, which lost 2 bases and 4 bases, there was a span of 14 bases. The CDR3 DNA reads as TGTGCCAGCAGTGAACCCTGGACAATCTCCTATGGCTACACCTTC. Amino acids: CASSEPWTISYGYTF.

The chain links TRBV5-8 to TRBJ1-4; the D is unclear. CDR1 and CDR2 (germline): SGHTS, YDEGEE. V gave up 2 bases and J gave up 11 bases, with 25 bases separating them. The CDR3 is 17 residues long. CDR3 bases: TGTGCCAGCAGCTTATTCAGAGGTAGAGACCGGGTGGAGAAACTGTTTTTT. It codes for CASSLFRGRDRVEKLFF.

V gene TRBV7-2 combines with J gene TRBJ2-5; a weak D match, TRBD2 (6 bases). With 1 base removed from V and 5 bases from J, the gap between germline ends came to 11 bases. CDR1 is SGHTA and CDR2 is FQGNSA in the germline V gene. The CDR3 is made up of 14 amino acids. CDR3 sequence reads: CASSLGGAGETQYF. CDR3 DNA sequence: TGTGCCAGCAGCTTAGGCGGGGCGGGGGAGACCCAGTACTTC.

J is TRBJ1-5 and V is TRBV5-1; D gene uncertain. Looked up from germline, CDR1 is SGHRS and CDR2 is YFSETQ. V was clipped by 0 bases and J by 2 bases, with 12 bases between them. CDR3 length: 16 amino acids. The DNA for the CDR3 is TGCGCCAGCAGCTTGGATGCTGCCGGGGGCAATCAGCCCCAGCATTTT. Translated: CASSLDAAGGNQPQHF.

V is TRBV12-5 and J is TRBJ1-6; D uncertain. Trimming cost V 5 bases and J 10 bases, with 6 bases left between them. The CDR3 is 11 amino acids. The germline V gene has CDR1 LGHNT and CDR2 FRNRAP. CDR3 nucleotides: TGTGCTAGTGGTCCGGGGTCACCCCTCCACTTT. Residues: CASGPGSPLHF.

The rearrangement joins TRBV11-2 to TRBJ2-1; 7 nucleotides line up with TRBD1. J was trimmed by 4 bases and V by 3 bases; bases with no gene match: 15. The CDR3 is 18 amino acids. From germline, CDR1 is SGHAT and CDR2 FQNNGV. The CDR3 protein is CASSLRGLGSTDYNEQFF. The CDR3 nucleotides are TGTGCCAGCAGCTTGAGGGGGCTCGGTTCGACGGATTACAATGAGCAGTTCTTC.

A remark on this clone: One end of the junction is discordant with germline, which a read error may explain. The gene calls are TRBV5-1 and TRBJ2-2; TRBD2 matches 8 bases. This CDR3 has 15 amino acids. Germline CDR1 and CDR2: SGHRS and YFSETQ. Here the CDR3 DNA reads TGCGCCAGCAGCTTGACAGCGGGGGTAGGCGGGGAGCTGCTTTTT. It is translated as CASSLTAGVGGELLF.

CDR3 bases: TGTGCCAGCAGCTTGGACAGGCACTCTCAAGTAGATACGCAGTATTTT. This gives the protein CASSLDRHSQVDTQYF. V is TRBV5-6 and J is TRBJ2-3, with a weak D call TRBD1 (5 bases). The ends were cut back, 0 bases at V and 5 bases at J, with 16 bases in the middle. This CDR3 has 16 residues. Germline lookup yields CDR1 SGHDT and CDR2 YYEEEE.

The chain couples TRBV9 to TRBJ2-3; possible D gene TRBD2, 7 bases. The CDR3 spans 14 residues. The germline V gene encodes CDR1 SGDLS and CDR2 YYNGEE. Trimming removed 3 bases at V and 5 bases at J, with 13 bases between. The CDR3 coding sequence is TGTGCCAGCAGCGGTGGGGGGGCCGGAGATACGCAGTATTTT. Translated, it gives CASSGGGAGDTQYF.

The V and J genes are TRBV18 and TRBJ1-2; 7 bases are a match to TRBD1. CDR3 length: 17 residues. V lost 1 base to trimming and J lost 4 bases; unmatched junction nucleotides: 12. Per the germline V gene, CDR1 is KGHSH and CDR2 is LQKENI. CDR3 sequence reads: CASSPQGNRGTGYGYTF. CDR3 nucleotide sequence: TGTGCCAGCTCACCACAGGGAAACAGGGGAACAGGCTATGGCTACACCTTC. The full variable domain, completed using reference TRBV18 and TRBJ1-2, is NAGVMQNPRHLVRRRGQEARLRCSPMKGHSHVYWYRQLPEEGLKFMVYLQKENIIDESGMPKERFSAEFPKEGPSILRIQQVVRGDSAAYFCASSPQGNRGTGYGYTFGSGTRLTVV.

This chain connects TRBV5-4 to TRBJ1-3; 7 bases map to TRBD1. The CDR3 spans 15 residues. CDR1 is SGHNT, CDR2 YYREEE, per germline (reference sequence). The V segment lost 4 bases and the J segment 0 bases; nucleotides outside the gene matches: 4. The CDR3 sequence: CASSARDSSGNTIYF. The CDR3 DNA is TGTGCCAGCAGCGCTAGGGACAGCTCTGGAAACACCATATATTTT.

The chain recombines TRBV6-5 with TRBJ1-1; possible D gene TRBD1, 6 bases. The CDR3 extends over 14 amino acids. Looked up from germline, CDR1 is MNHEY and CDR2 is SVGAGI. V dropped 2 bases and J dropped 8 bases, with 15 bases sitting between them. The CDR3 DNA reads as TGTGCCAGCAGTTACACCCGGACAGTGAAAGAAGCTTTCTTT. Translated, it gives CASSYTRTVKEAFF.

The chain is built from TRBV7-8 and TRBJ1-3; D not resolved. V was pared by 6 bases and J by 2 bases, with 8 bases between. Per the germline V gene, CDR1 is SGHVS and CDR2 is FQNEAQ. This CDR3 comprises 13 residues. CDR3: CASRLDTGNTIYF. In nucleotides, the CDR3 is TGTGCCAGCAGGCTCGACACTGGAAACACCATATATTTT.

This rearrangement joins TRBV6-1 to TRBJ1-5; 8 bases are shared with TRBD1. The junction had 3 bases not matched to a gene; V was cut back by 0 bases and J by 5 bases. The CDR3 has 15 residues. Germline values: CDR1 MNHNS, CDR2 SASEGT. CDR3 amino acids: CASSEASGGHQPQHF. CDR3 coding DNA: TGTGCCAGCAGTGAAGCGTCAGGGGGCCATCAGCCCCAGCATTTT.

V usage is TRBV29-1 and J usage is TRBJ2-1, with no clear D. The ends were cut back, 5 bases at V and 4 bases at J, with 6 bases in the middle. Germline V gene data show CDR1 as SQVTM and CDR2 as ANQGSEA. The length of the CDR3 is 11 residues. As DNA, the CDR3 is TGCAGCGTTCTAGGTTACAATGAGCAGTTCTTC. It translates to CSVLGYNEQFF.

This clone was found once. Other nucleotide sequences in the sample specify the same CDR3. The chain carries TRBV5-1 and TRBJ1-1; TRBD1 matches 8 bases. Trimming cost V 0 bases and J 4 bases; bases outside gene matches: 5. The CDR3 is made up of 15 amino acids. CDR1 SGHRS and CDR2 YFSETQ come from the germline V gene. CDR3 bases: TGCGCCAGCAGCTTGGACGGCAGGGGGCCCACTGAAGCTTTCTTT. Amino acid sequence: CASSLDGRGPTEAFF.